The sequence of this T cell receptor (beta chain) was determined in a study of long-term antiretroviral therapy in people with HIV. Study-wide results and caveats: Spans of CDR3 length were tighter for HIV repertoires than for controls. Repertoire composition at all time points was dominated by clones that had expanded before ART. Specimen acquisition occurred between about 2004 and 2018, potentially under older ART regimens.

The sample holds one count of this clone. The target antigen is unknown. With survey level as its setting, the immunoSEQ assay was v3.0. Libraries were prepared by immunoSEQ multiplex PCR; TCRdb keeps only in-frame clonotypes and omits some of them. Of about 24,000 clones listed, around 85% are singletons. In each sample, about 0.95-11 million cryopreserved PBMC were present before DNA extraction. The clonotype originates from a man in his fifties or sixties with HIV. Sequences were derived from unsorted PBMCs, sampled 1.2 years after starting antiretroviral therapy.

The CDR3 DNA is TGTGCCAGCAGTACTAGGACAGGGGCTCCCCTCCACTTT. This translates into CASSTRTGAPLHF. The chain links TRBV6-5 to TRBJ1-6; 9 nucleotides line up with TRBD1. Germline CDR1 and CDR2: MNHEY and SVGAGI. Trimming removed 5 bases from V and 13 bases from J; junction bases left unmatched: 6. The CDR3 has 13 residues.